This entry lists 2 T cell receptor beta chains sequenced from one sample in a study of regulatory T cells in long-lasting Graves disease (dated by TCRdb to about 2021). Libraries were made using multiplex PCR. The instrument given in TCRdb is Illumina HiSeq 4000. iRepertoire HTBI primers and Arm-PCR amplification of CDR3 regions were used to construct TCR beta libraries. Clones were called with MiXCR by TCRdb after fastp trimmed the public reads at Q25, and only in-frame beta chains were retained. CDR3 protein duplicates are merged, each entry listing the most common genes and DNA. The sample table lists 390,000 or so distinct CDR3 sequences, less than 30% of them with a count of one. Around 30% of the sample is taken by the ten largest. The time point label of this sample denotes: persistent/refractory GD, antithyroid drugs over 5 years with positive TRAb. For both TCR sequencing and RNA sequencing, RNA was extracted from PBMCs in TRIzol.

The sequences come from peripheral blood mononuclear cells (PBMCs), collected when the disease was refractory, from a patient treated with antithyroid drugs. These receptors all stem from a woman in her thirties or forties with Graves disease. Donor details come from another sample of the same person, matched by shared clones.

On this clonotype itself: A much larger clone sits a single nucleotide away, making a read error possible. This chain connects TRBV14 to TRBJ2-6; D may be TRBD1 (6 bases). Per germline, CDR1 SGHDN and CDR2 FVKESK. The CDR3 is made up of 16 amino acids. The CDR3 sequence: CASSRTGFSGANVPTF. Written as DNA, the CDR3 is TGTGCCAGCAGCCGAACAGGGTTCTCTGGGGCCAACGTCCCGACTTTC.

The J gene is TRBJ2-2, the V gene TRBV7-6; no definite D call. CDR1 is SGHVS and CDR2 is FNYEAQ in the germline V gene. This CDR3 comprises 15 residues. The ends were cut back, 4 bases at V and 8 bases at J, with 17 bases in the middle. The chain's CDR3 is CASSSMASFRGELFF. CDR3 bases: TGTGCCAGCAGCTCTATGGCAAGTTTTCGGGGGGAGCTGTTTTTT. Drawing the rest from reference TRBV7-6 and TRBJ2-2, the complete variable domain is GAGVSQSPRYKVTKRGQDVALRCDPISGHVSLYWYRQALGQGPEFLTYFNYEAQQDKSGLPNDRFSAERPEGSISTLTIQRTEQRDSAMYRCASSSMASFRGELFFGEGSRLTVL.